This is a list of T cell receptor beta chains from one sample in a study of blood T cell repertoires in COVID-19. Here immunoSEQ multiplex PCR was the method, and the copy in TCRdb shows in-frame clones only, minus some. Of roughly 150,000 clones in the sample, 65% to 85% were seen once. Sequenced: peripheral blood. The receptors here all came from a woman over 75 with active or convalescent COVID-19. The CDR3 runs from the conserved cysteine through the conserved F or W. The D gene is left open where the match is weak. Clone size is shown for a subset of rows, as once, few, many or a class of expanded clone.

j_call v_call clone_size d_call cdr3_nt cdr3_aa
TRBJ2-1 TRBV20-1 NA NA TGCAGTGCTAGTAGGCAGGGTCCGGAATCCTACAATGAGCAGTTCTTC CSASRQGPESYNEQFF
TRBJ1-1 TRBV7-2 NA TRBD1 TGTGCCAGCAGCTTAACCGGGACAGGACTAATTGAAGCTTTCTTT CASSLTGTGLIEAFF
TRBJ2-3 TRBV21-1 NA NA TGTGCCAGCAGCAAAGCCGTCCAGGGGGCCCATACAGATACGCAGTATTTT CASSKAVQGAHTDTQYF
TRBJ2-7 TRBV19 NA TRBD1 TGTGCCAGTAACGCCGGGACAGGGATCTACGAGCAGTACTTC CASNAGTGIYEQYF
TRBJ1-3 TRBV6-5 NA TRBD1 TGTGCCAGCAGTTACGGACAGGGGACTGGAAACACCATATATTTT CASSYGQGTGNTIYF
TRBJ2-3 TRBV4-3 NA NA TGCGCCAGCAGCCAAGATTCTAGCACAGATACGCAGTATTTT CASSQDSSTDTQYF
TRBJ1-4 TRBV7-2 NA TRBD1 TGTGCCAGCAGCTCCCGGGACAGTGAAGAAAAACTGTTTTTT CASSSRDSEEKLFF
TRBJ2-7 TRBV11-2 few NA TGTGCCAGCAGCTTAGGGGGCCGACCCAAGTTCGAGCAGTACTTC CASSLGGRPKFEQYF
TRBJ2-7 TRBV5-4 NA NA TGTGCCAGCAGCTTGGTGATCCCTAATACCAACTACGAGCAGTACTTC CASSLVIPNTNYEQYF
TRBJ1-1 TRBV19 few NA TGTGCCAGTAGTCGAGGTTCCCTGTCCACTGAAGCTTTCTTT CASSRGSLSTEAFF
TRBJ2-3 TRBV13 NA TRBD2 TGTGCCAGCAGCCGCGGACTAGCGGGAAGCACAGATACGCAGTATTTT CASSRGLAGSTDTQYF